The 15 T cell receptor beta chains listed next were all sequenced from one sample in a study of CD8 T cells in Susac syndrome (dated by TCRdb to between 2018 and 2021). The library was produced with the immunoSEQ multiplex PCR assay. RNA was extracted using the RNeasy kit, and roughly 0.5 to 1 ug of the RNA was reverse transcribed with random hexamers. Using fastp trimming at Q25 and MiXCR clonotype assembly, TCRdb reanalyzed the public sequencing data and kept in-frame beta chains. Every distinct CDR3 protein forms one entry, paired with its most common genes and DNA. Here the sample has about 290,000 distinct CDR3 sequences; around nine tenths occur a single time. The ten largest clones capture 0.18% of the sample. The specimen sequenced was CD8+ T cells from PBMCs. All receptors come from a human donor with multiple sclerosis.

The CDR3 sequence: CASSEPLPGNYGYTF. The CDR3 DNA is TGTGCCAGCAGTGAACCCCTCCCGGGCAACTATGGCTACACCTTC. This sequence joins TRBV28 and TRBJ1-2; D unresolved. Germline CDR1 reads MDHEN; CDR2 reads SYDVKM. The CDR3 consists of 15 residues. Deletions cut 5 bases from V and 2 bases from J, with 15 bases between.

The chain combines TRBV30 with TRBJ2-3; D remains ambiguous. The CDR3 has 12 residues. CDR1 and CDR2 from the germline V gene are GTSNPN and SVGIG (reference sequence). V dropped 4 bases and J dropped 11 bases, with 16 bases sitting between them. The DNA for the CDR3 is TGTGCCTGGATATCGGACCATGGTGGGCAGTATTTT. Translating gives CAWISDHGGQYF.

The rearrangement uses TRBV28 and TRBJ2-2, with TRBD2 matching over 7 bases. The CDR3 has 13 amino acids. Germline V gives CDR1 MDHEN, CDR2 SYDVKM. J lost 6 bases, V lost 6 bases, and 4 bases had no gene match. DNA for the CDR3: TGTGCCAGCAGCGGACTAGACCCCGGGGAGCTGTTTTTT. It is translated as CASSGLDPGELFF.

The chain joins TRBV5-1 to TRBJ2-1; D remains unclear. The ends were cut back, 0 bases at V and 8 bases at J, with 9 bases in the middle. The CDR3 has 13 amino acids. The germline V gene encodes CDR1 SGHRS and CDR2 YFSETQ. In DNA, the CDR3 is TGCGCCAGCAGCTTGGGCAGGTTGGATGAGCAGTTCTTC. Encoded protein: CASSLGRLDEQFF.

The chain has TRBV6-2 or TRBV6-3 and TRBJ2-2; the D is unclear. Germline V gene lookup returns CDR1 MNHEY and CDR2 SVGEGT. CDR3 size: 17 residues. V lost 3 bases, J lost 1 base, and 15 bases lay in between. The CDR3 nucleotides read TGTGCCAGCAGTTATCCCAGCCACATCTTGAACACCGGGGAGCTGTTTTTT. Translated, it gives CASSYPSHILNTGELFF.

V gene TRBV7-2 combines with J gene TRBJ2-7, with D uncertain. CDR3 size: 15 residues. The V end lost 0 bases, the J end lost 2 bases, and 11 bases lay between the germline ends. Germline lookup yields CDR1 SGHTA and CDR2 FQGNSA. The CDR3 loop reads CASSLAGRRTYEQYF. DNA for the CDR3: TGTGCCAGCAGCTTAGCGGGTCGTCGGACCTACGAGCAGTACTTC.

This clonotype was seen only once. The chain is built from TRBV9 and TRBJ2-7, with D uncertain. The ends were cut back, 7 bases at V and 7 bases at J, with 18 bases in the middle. Looked up from germline, CDR1 is SGDLS and CDR2 is YYNGEE. The CDR3 consists of 13 residues. The DNA of the CDR3 is TGTGCCAGCGGTCCCAGCAGTGGGAATGAGCAGTACTTC. This encodes CASGPSSGNEQYF.

The chain couples TRBV29-1 to TRBJ2-1; TRBD2 matches at 9 bases. The CDR3 totals 14 residues. J gave up 8 bases and V 4 bases, and 9 bases lay outside the gene matches. CDR1 is SQVTM and CDR2 is ANQGSEA in the germline V gene. For the CDR3, the DNA is TGCAGCGTTGTCAGGCTAGCGGGATGGGATGAGCAGTTCTTC. Translating gives CSVVRLAGWDEQFF.

The chain combines TRBV7-3 with TRBJ2-3; TRBD2 is a possible D gene (5 bases). The CDR3 length is 13 residues. Germline-derived CDR1 and CDR2 are SGHTA and FQGTGA. Trimming removed 5 bases from V and 4 bases from J, with 10 bases in between. The CDR3 region is CASSPPGSDTQYF. The CDR3 DNA follows: TGTGCCAGCAGCCCCCCGGGGTCAGATACGCAGTATTTT.

J is TRBJ2-5 and V is TRBV5-6; 10 bases align to TRBD2. The germline CDR1 and CDR2 sequences are SGHDT and YYEEEE. This CDR3 spans 14 amino acids. The V segment lost 4 bases and the J segment 5 bases; nucleotides outside the gene matches: 5. The CDR3 spells CASSQRGGRETQYF. The DNA for the CDR3 is TGTGCCAGCAGCCAGCGGGGGGGCCGGGAGACCCAGTACTTC.

The chain links TRBV20-1 to TRBJ1-3; D gene unclear. V shed 0 bases and J shed 0 bases, with 9 bases lying between them. The CDR3 totals 15 residues. Germline V gene lookup returns CDR1 DFQATT and CDR2 SNEGSKA (reference sequence). This chain's CDR3 is CSARDPLSSGNTIYF. CDR3 DNA sequence: TGCAGTGCTAGAGATCCCCTCTCCTCTGGAAACACCATATATTTT.

The table lists this clonotype with a count of one. This sequence joins TRBV10-3 and TRBJ2-1; 7 nucleotides align to TRBD2. Trimming at V came to 10 bases and at J to 2 bases, leaving 11 bases not matched to a gene. CDR3 size: 15 residues. Germline CDR1 is ENHRY and CDR2 is SYGVKD. CDR3 nucleotides: TGTGCCACTTACTTGGGAGCGGGAACCTACAATGAGCAGTTCTTC. Translation gives CATYLGAGTYNEQFF.

The gene calls are TRBV27 and TRBJ1-2, with a tentative D call TRBD1 (5 bases). The CDR3 runs to 14 residues. Trimming cost V 4 bases and J 6 bases, with 15 bases left between them. Looked up from germline, CDR1 is MNHEY and CDR2 is SMNVEV (reference sequence). Here the CDR3 DNA reads TGTGCCAGCAGTTGGGGACGGGGATTAGATGGCTACACCTTC. This codes for CASSWGRGLDGYTF.

V gene TRBV2 combines with J gene TRBJ2-1; D unresolved. The CDR3 has 16 amino acids. Germline CDR1 SNHLY, CDR2 FYNNEI. V was trimmed by 7 bases and J by 9 bases, leaving 25 bases between them. CDR3 coding DNA: TGTGCCAGCATCCCCAGCCCACGGACCTCCGGCGGTGAGCAGTTCTTC. Its translation: CASIPSPRTSGGEQFF. Full variable domain (remainder filled in from reference TRBV2 and TRBJ2-1): EPEVTQTPSHQVTQMGQEVILRCVPISNHLYFYWYRQILGQKVEFLVSFYNNEISEKSEIFDDQFSVERPDGSNFTLKIRSTKLEDSAMYFCASIPSPRTSGGEQFFGPGTRLTVL.

This clonotype was seen once. The chain has TRBV30 and TRBJ2-5, with TRBD1 matching over 10 bases. Losses at the gene ends were 1 base for V and 2 bases for J; bases not matched to a gene: 4. This CDR3 has 15 amino acids. The V gene's germline CDR1 is GTSNPN and CDR2 SVGIG (reference sequence). The CDR3 here is CAWSGGQGLQETQYF. CDR3 nucleotides: TGTGCCTGGAGTGGGGGACAGGGGCTACAAGAGACCCAGTACTTC.